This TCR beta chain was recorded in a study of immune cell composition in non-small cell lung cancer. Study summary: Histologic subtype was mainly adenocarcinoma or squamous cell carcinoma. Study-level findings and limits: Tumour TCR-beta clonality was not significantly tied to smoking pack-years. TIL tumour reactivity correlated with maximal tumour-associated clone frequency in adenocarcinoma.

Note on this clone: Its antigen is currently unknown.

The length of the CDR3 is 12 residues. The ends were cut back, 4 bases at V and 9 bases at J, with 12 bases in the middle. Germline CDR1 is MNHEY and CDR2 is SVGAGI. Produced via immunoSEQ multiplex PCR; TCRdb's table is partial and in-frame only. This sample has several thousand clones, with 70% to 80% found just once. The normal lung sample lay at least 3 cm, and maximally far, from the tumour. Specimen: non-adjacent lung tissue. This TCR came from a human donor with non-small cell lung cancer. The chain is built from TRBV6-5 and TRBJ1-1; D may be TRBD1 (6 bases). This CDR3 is CASSSGQSKAFF. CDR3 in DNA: TGTGCCAGCAGTTCGGGACAATCTAAAGCTTTCTTT.